This T cell receptor beta chain came from a study of blood T cells in healthy people across ages. In the case of this clonotype: Antigen unknown.

Next came a second PCR, run for roughly 6 to 11 cycles, which used a sample-barcoded 5' primer along with a J-beta primer mix. TCRdb reanalysed the 5' RACE reads using MiXCR and keeps one entry per CDR3 protein. The sample has nearly 800,000 distinct CDR3 sequences, roughly 25% seen once. Whole-study results and caveats: It was not known whether donors were CMV positive (a possible confounder of expanded clonotype changes).

The V gene lost 4 bases and the J gene lost 5 bases, with 17 bases spanning the gap. The CDR3 length is 15 residues. CDR1 SGHRS and CDR2 YFSETQ come from the germline V gene. The same data also went into a second study, on T cells of mothers and their children.

This TCR derives from a boy between 10 and 17 years old in good health. The rearrangement links TRBV5-1 to TRBJ2-3, with D tentatively TRBD1 or TRBD2 (5 bases each). The sequenced sample consisted of blood. The CDR3: CASSPYPFGGDTQYF. CDR3 coding DNA: TGCGCCAGCAGCCCCTACCCGTTTGGGGGAGATACGCAGTATTTT. The whole variable domain, filled in from reference TRBV5-1 and TRBJ2-3, reads KAGVTQTPRYLIKTRGQQVTLSCSPISGHRSVSWYQQTPGQGLQFLFEYFSETQRNKGNFPGRFSGRQFSNSRSEMNVSTLELGDSALYLCASSPYPFGGDTQYFGPGTRLTVL.